The next 28 T cell receptor beta chains were all read from a single sample in a study of blood T cell repertoires in COVID-19. TCRdb's copy holds only in-frame clones and misses some; the assay was immunoSEQ multiplex PCR. The sample has 55,000 to 80,000 clones; 65% to 85% are singletons. Sequencing input: peripheral blood. Every receptor here comes from a human donor in a cohort sampled during active COVID-19.

The rearrangement links TRBV10-3 to TRBJ2-3; 16 bases are a match to TRBD2. CDR3 length: 16 residues. Germline V gene sequence: CDR1 ENHRY, CDR2 SYGVKD. After removal of 11 bases from V and 1 base from J, the junction contained 6 bases not matched to a gene. CDR3 sequence reads: CAVAGTSGGGTDTQYF. Here the CDR3 DNA reads TGTGCCGTAGCCGGGACTAGCGGGGGGGGCACAGATACGCAGTATTTT.

This clone appeared once. The chain couples TRBV5-1 to TRBJ2-1, with TRBD2 identical over 8 bases. Looked up from germline, CDR1 is SGHRS and CDR2 is YFSETQ. Trimming removed 3 bases from V and 6 bases from J; junction bases left unmatched: 20. This CDR3 region has 19 residues. DNA of the CDR3: TGCGCCAGCAGCTCGGTGTTGGTCGGGTTGGTAGCGGGGACCAATGAGCAGTTCTTC. Translation: CASSSVLVGLVAGTNEQFF.

The V call is TRBV5-5, the J call TRBJ1-3; weak D call: TRBD1 (5 bases). This CDR3 has 15 residues. The germline gives CDR1 SGHKS, CDR2 YYEKEE (reference sequence). The germline V and J ends were trimmed by 2 bases and 0 bases, with 9 bases remaining between them. CDR3 in DNA: TGTGCCAGCAGCTTCGGGGGGATCTCTGGAAACACCATATATTTT. Its translation: CASSFGGISGNTIYF.

The chain uses TRBV5-1 and TRBJ2-3, with 10 bases aligning to TRBD2. Trimming cost V 4 bases and J 0 bases; bases outside gene matches: 5. CDR1 is SGHRS and CDR2 is YFSETQ in the germline V gene. This CDR3 region has 16 residues. The CDR3 protein is CASSPGLAESTDTQYF. The CDR3 DNA reads TGCGCCAGCAGCCCTGGACTAGCGGAGAGCACAGATACGCAGTATTTT.

This clone was seen a few times. CDR3 sequence (DNA): TGCGCCAGCAGCTTGCGACAGGGAGACACAGATACGCAGTATTTT. This translates into CASSLRQGDTDTQYF. V and J are TRBV5-1 and TRBJ2-3, with TRBD1 matching 7 bases. The CDR3 has 15 amino acids. Unmatched junction bases numbered 4, after V lost 1 base and J lost 2 bases. CDR1 and CDR2 (germline): SGHRS, YFSETQ.

This clone has only a few counts. The J gene is TRBJ2-6, the V gene TRBV20-1, with a tentative D call TRBD2 (5 bases). V was pared by 3 bases and J by 0 bases, with 6 bases between. Germline-derived CDR1 and CDR2 are DFQATT and SNEGSKA (reference sequence). The CDR3 runs 14 residues. The CDR3 nucleotides read TGCAGTGCTAGTCGGGACTCTGGGGCCAACGTCCTGACTTTC. Amino acid sequence: CSASRDSGANVLTF.

This rearrangement joins TRBV5-5 to TRBJ1-4; 9 nucleotides agree with TRBD1. The CDR3 is made up of 14 amino acids. CDR1 and CDR2 (germline): SGHKS, YYEKEE (reference sequence). V trimming: 0 bases; J trimming: 6 bases; junction bases outside the gene matches: 0. CDR3 amino acids: CASSLGDRDEKLFF. The CDR3 coding sequence is TGTGCCAGCAGCTTGGGGGACAGGGATGAAAAACTGTTTTTT.

This rearrangement joins TRBV7-3 to TRBJ2-5; 7 bases line up with TRBD2. Germline CDR1 reads SGHTA; CDR2 reads FQGTGA. There are 14 residues in the CDR3. The ends lost 5 bases at V and 0 bases at J; junction bases unmatched: 3. The CDR3 bases are TGTGCCAGCAGCCCGGGACTAAACCAAGAGACCCAGTACTTC. Translating it yields CASSPGLNQETQYF.

The chain joins TRBV6-5 to TRBJ2-7; D may be TRBD1 (6 bases). Trimming pared 10 bases from V and 3 bases from J, leaving 10 bases between. The CDR3 extends over 11 amino acids. Germline-derived CDR1 and CDR2 are MNHEY and SVGAGI. The DNA of the CDR3 is TGTGCCACAACCAGGGGCTACGAGCAGTACTTC. Amino acid sequence: CATTRGYEQYF.

The chain links TRBV5-4 to TRBJ1-4; 7 bases fit TRBD1. CDR3 length: 14 amino acids. Germline V gives CDR1 SGHNT, CDR2 YYREEE (reference sequence). V lost 5 bases to trimming and J lost 7 bases; unmatched junction nucleotides: 8. CDR3 amino acids: CASSGGQGGEKLFF. For the CDR3, the DNA is TGTGCCAGCAGTGGGGGGCAGGGGGGTGAAAAACTGTTTTTT.

The chain uses TRBV30 and TRBJ1-4, with 7 bases that match TRBD1. The CDR3 sequence is 17 residues long. CDR1 and CDR2 (germline): GTSNPN, SVGIG (reference sequence). V lost 3 bases to trimming and J lost 1 base; unmatched junction nucleotides: 11. The CDR3 DNA follows: TGTGCCTGGAGGGTGACAGGGAGAGGGGTAACTAATGAAAAACTGTTTTTT. Translated: CAWRVTGRGVTNEKLFF. Full variable domain (rest looked up from reference TRBV30 and TRBJ1-4): SQTIHQWPATLVQPVGSPLSLECTVEGTSNPNLYWYRQAAGRGLQLLFYSVGIGQISSEVPQNLSASRPQDRQFILSSKKLLLSDSGFYLCAWRVTGRGVTNEKLFFGSGTQLSVL.

The chain carries TRBV29-1 and TRBJ1-1; the D is unclear. The V and J ends lost 3 bases and 0 bases respectively, with 8 bases between them. The CDR3 contains 13 residues. Germline V CDR1 and CDR2: SQVTM, ANQGSEA. The CDR3 region has the DNA TGCAGCGTTGATGGCAGAATGAACACTGAAGCTTTCTTT. Protein product: CSVDGRMNTEAFF. The full variable domain, with the rest looked up from reference TRBV29-1 and TRBJ1-1, is SAVISQKPSRDICQRGTSLTIQCQVDSQVTMMFWYRQQPGQSLTLIATANQGSEATYESGFVIDKFPISRPNLTFSTLTVSNMSPEDSSIYLCSVDGRMNTEAFFGQGTRLTVV.

In this sample, this clone turned up a few times. V gene TRBV2 combines with J gene TRBJ2-7, with D possibly being TRBD1 (6 bases). Germline V gene data show CDR1 as SNHLY and CDR2 as FYNNEI. CDR3 length equals 14 residues. Trimming left V 8 bases short and J 5 bases short, with 19 bases between. CDR3 sequence: CASSGLRGGHEQYF. The CDR3 DNA follows: TGTGCCAGCTCCGGACTCAGGGGTGGTCACGAGCAGTACTTC.

The chain links TRBV6-5 to TRBJ1-5; TRBD1 aligns across 10 bases. J lost 6 bases, V lost 6 bases, and 5 bases had no gene match. Germline V lookup: CDR1 MNHEY, CDR2 SVGAGI. The CDR3 totals 14 residues. CDR3 protein: CASRPTGGAQPQHF. Here the CDR3 DNA reads TGTGCCAGCAGACCGACAGGGGGCGCTCAGCCCCAGCATTTT.

This clone was seen more than once but under ten times. The chain combines TRBV5-1 with TRBJ1-5, with TRBD1 identical over 11 bases. The V gene end was trimmed by 3 bases and the J gene end by 5 bases; junction bases not matched to a gene: 4. CDR3 length equals 15 residues. CDR1 and CDR2 (germline): SGHRS, YFSETQ. This CDR3 reads CASSWGQGGDQPQHF. CDR3 in DNA: TGCGCCAGCAGCTGGGGACAGGGGGGTGATCAGCCCCAGCATTTT.

The chain couples TRBV5-1 to TRBJ1-6, with a weak D call TRBD1 (6 bases). The CDR3 loop spans 14 amino acids. V was shortened by 2 bases and J by 6 bases, with 9 bases between the two germline ends. Germline V gene sequence: CDR1 SGHRS, CDR2 YFSETQ. The CDR3 spells CASSFGQPNSPLHF. CDR3 in DNA: TGCGCCAGCAGCTTTGGACAGCCTAATTCACCCCTCCACTTT.

V gene TRBV6-4 combines with J gene TRBJ1-5; possible D gene TRBD1, 6 bases. Trimming stripped 3 bases from V and 4 bases from J, with 16 bases between. Germline V gene lookup returns CDR1 MRHNA and CDR2 SNTAGT. The CDR3 consists of 16 residues. CDR3 sequence (DNA): TGTGCCAGCAGTGAGGGGGGGCCGCCCAAAAATCAGCCCCAGCATTTT. Translated, it gives CASSEGGPPKNQPQHF.

CDR3 region: CASTPGELFF. Here the CDR3 DNA reads TGTGCCAGCACCCCTGGGGAGCTGTTTTTT. V and J are TRBV27 and TRBJ2-2; D gene uncertain. The CDR3 runs 10 residues. Between the trimmed V and J ends, which lost 7 bases and 8 bases, there was a span of 5 bases. The germline V gene has CDR1 MNHEY and CDR2 SMNVEV (reference sequence).

In its sample, this clone was seen once. The chain carries TRBV6-1 and TRBJ1-4; a possible D gene is TRBD1 (6 bases). The CDR3 runs to 17 residues. Germline assignment: CDR1 MNHNS and CDR2 SASEGT. The V and J ends lost 3 bases and 6 bases respectively, with 20 bases between them. CDR3 DNA: TGTGCCAGCAGTGACGTACTGGGAGGGGCAGGGGATGAAAAACTGTTTTTT. It codes for CASSDVLGGAGDEKLFF.

The chain recombines TRBV5-5 with TRBJ1-5; D gene ambiguous. Per the germline V gene, CDR1 is SGHKS and CDR2 is YYEKEE (reference sequence). The CDR3 has 15 residues. Trimming removed 0 bases from V and 2 bases from J, with 9 bases in between. As DNA, the CDR3 is TGTGCCAGCAGCTTGGTGGCTTTGGGCAATCAGCCCCAGCATTTT. The encoded protein is CASSLVALGNQPQHF.

The genes are TRBV4-2 and TRBJ2-5, with TRBD2 matching over 13 bases. Germline lookup yields CDR1 LGHNA and CDR2 YNFKEQ. The CDR3 length is 16 residues. V was pared by 4 bases and J by 0 bases, with 2 bases of the junction left unmatched. CDR3 bases: TGTGCCAGCAGCCGCGGGACTAGCGGGAACCAAGAGACCCAGTACTTC. This translates into CASSRGTSGNQETQYF.

The chain is built from TRBV5-1 and TRBJ2-7; 10 bases map to TRBD1. The J segment lost 4 bases and the V segment lost 1 base, leaving 5 bases of the junction unmatched. Germline-derived CDR1 and CDR2 are SGHRS and YFSETQ. The CDR3 covers 15 residues. CDR3 nucleotide sequence: TGCGCCAGCAGCTTGTATGGACAGGGGGTATACGAGCAGTACTTC. It yields the protein CASSLYGQGVYEQYF.

This sequence joins TRBV20-1 and TRBJ1-6; no definite D call. The CDR3 covers 14 residues. CDR1 and CDR2 (germline): DFQATT, SNEGSKA (reference sequence). Trimming took 3 bases from V and 8 from J, leaving 14 bases between them. CDR3 residues: CSASKGGVDSPLHF. The CDR3, as DNA: TGCAGTGCTAGTAAGGGCGGGGTTGATTCACCCCTCCACTTT.

The chain has TRBV4-1 and TRBJ1-2; perhaps TRBD1 as D (6 bases). Trimming took 5 bases from V and 8 from J, leaving 18 bases between them. This CDR3 comprises 14 residues. Per the germline V gene, CDR1 is MGHRA and CDR2 is YSYEKL. CDR3 in DNA: TGCGCCAGCAGCTCGAGGGGGGGCGACTCGGGCTACACCTTC. The encoded protein is CASSSRGGDSGYTF.

The CDR3 reads CASSIILARDRVPYEQYF. DNA for the CDR3: TGTGCCAGTAGTATCATCCTTGCCCGGGACAGGGTACCCTACGAGCAGTACTTC. V is TRBV19 and J is TRBJ2-7, with 9 bases identical to TRBD1. V was clipped by 3 bases and J by 2 bases; unmatched bases: 14. Germline V CDR1 and CDR2: LNHDA, SQIVND (reference sequence). The CDR3 consists of 18 residues.

This chain uses TRBV6-1 with TRBJ2-1, with 9 bases matching TRBD2. This CDR3 is 18 amino acids long. Germline loops: CDR1 MNHNS, CDR2 SASEGT. V was clipped by 4 bases and J by 0 bases; unmatched bases: 10. The CDR3 is CASSGVGGGGSSYNEQFF. DNA of the CDR3: TGTGCCAGCAGTGGAGTTGGCGGGGGGGGGAGCTCCTACAATGAGCAGTTCTTC.

CDR3 nucleotides: TGTGCCATCAGATCAGGGGGCGGTCAGCCCCAGCATTTT. Translation: CAIRSGGGQPQHF. This chain joins TRBV10-3 and TRBJ1-5, with 8 bases fitting TRBD1. Germline V gives CDR1 ENHRY, CDR2 SYGVKD. The CDR3 is 13 residues long. The junction had 4 bases not matched to a gene; V was cut back by 6 bases and J by 6 bases.

This chain connects TRBV24-1 to TRBJ2-3; TRBD1 matches 8 bases. Germline V gene data show CDR1 as KGHDR and CDR2 as SFDVKD. V dropped 4 bases and J dropped 2; count of bases not matched to a gene: 10. The length of the CDR3 is 17 residues. CDR3 bases: TGTGCCACCAGTGAGGGAGACAGGGGCCCGCTCACAGATACGCAGTATTTT. Translating gives CATSEGDRGPLTDTQYF.